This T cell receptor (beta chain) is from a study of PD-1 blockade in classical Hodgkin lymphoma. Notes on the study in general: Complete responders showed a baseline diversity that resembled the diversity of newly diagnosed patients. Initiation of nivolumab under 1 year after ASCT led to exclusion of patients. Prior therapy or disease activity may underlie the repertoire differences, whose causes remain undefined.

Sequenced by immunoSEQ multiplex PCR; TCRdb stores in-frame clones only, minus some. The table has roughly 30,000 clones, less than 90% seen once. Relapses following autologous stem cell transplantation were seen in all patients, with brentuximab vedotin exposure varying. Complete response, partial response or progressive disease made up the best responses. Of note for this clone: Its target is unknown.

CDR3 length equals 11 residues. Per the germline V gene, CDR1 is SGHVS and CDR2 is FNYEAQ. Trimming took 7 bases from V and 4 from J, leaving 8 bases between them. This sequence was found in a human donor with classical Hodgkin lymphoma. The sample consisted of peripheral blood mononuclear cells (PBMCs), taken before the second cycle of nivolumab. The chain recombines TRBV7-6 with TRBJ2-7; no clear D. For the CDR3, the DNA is TGTGCCAGCACTGCCTCGTACGAGCAGTACTTC. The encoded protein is CASTASYEQYF.